A single sample is the source of the 22 T cell receptor beta chains below, sequenced in a study of T cell responses to AZD1222 COVID-19 vaccine. Here immunoSEQ multiplex PCR was the method, and the copy in TCRdb shows in-frame clones only, minus some. The data hold 55,000 to 65,000 clones, with approximately 85% observed a single time. This sample comprised peripheral blood, obtained on day 0 of AZD1222 vaccination. The receptors stem from an adult in good health.

A single count supports this clone. V usage is TRBV7-6 and J usage is TRBJ2-2; 8 nucleotides match TRBD2. The CDR3 extends over 15 amino acids. Looked up from germline, CDR1 is SGHVS and CDR2 is FNYEAQ. V was clipped by 2 bases and J by 5 bases; unmatched bases: 4. The chain's CDR3 is CASSLIGGVTGELFF. The DNA for the CDR3 is TGTGCCAGCAGCTTAATCGGGGGGGTTACCGGGGAGCTGTTTTTT.

The chain is built from TRBV6-1 and TRBJ2-3; 8 bases agree with TRBD1. Germline loops: CDR1 MNHNS, CDR2 SASEGT. With V trimmed by 1 base and J by 3 bases, 6 bases remained unmatched. The CDR3 has 16 amino acids. The CDR3: CASSEGRTGRTDTQYF. The DNA of the CDR3 is TGTGCCAGCAGTGAAGGGAGGACAGGGAGGACAGATACGCAGTATTTT.

V is TRBV11-2 and J is TRBJ1-4; no clear D gene. CDR3 length: 12 amino acids. V was trimmed by 6 bases and J by 3 bases, leaving 5 bases between them. CDR1 and CDR2 (germline): SGHAT, FQNNGV. In nucleotides, the CDR3 is TGTGCCAGCAGTCCGGCTAATGAAAAACTGTTTTTT. Its protein is CASSPANEKLFF.

CDR3 protein: CASSPYRDGNTIYF. In DNA form, the CDR3 reads TGTGCCAGCAGTCCCTACAGGGATGGAAACACCATATATTTT. This chain joins TRBV27 and TRBJ1-3; perhaps TRBD1 as D (6 bases). V gave up 5 bases and J gave up 3 bases, with 11 bases separating them. Germline CDR1 and CDR2: MNHEY and SMNVEV (reference sequence). The CDR3 has 14 amino acids.

The chain employs TRBV27 and TRBJ2-7; a possible D gene is TRBD1 (5 bases). Deletions cut 8 bases from V and 6 bases from J, with 17 bases between. The length of the CDR3 is 13 residues. The germline V gene has CDR1 MNHEY and CDR2 SMNVEV (reference sequence). The CDR3 reads CASPRTTFCEQYF. As DNA, the CDR3 is TGTGCCAGCCCACGGACAACATTCTGCGAGCAGTACTTC.

This chain uses TRBV19 with TRBJ1-5; possibly TRBD1 for D (6 bases). The V gene's germline CDR1 is LNHDA and CDR2 SQIVND (reference sequence). There are 16 residues in the CDR3. V was trimmed by 2 bases and J by 1 base, leaving 12 bases between them. The DNA of the CDR3 is TGTGCCAGTAGTATATCAGCAGGGGACAGCAATCAGCCCCAGCATTTT. Protein sequence: CASSISAGDSNQPQHF.

The rearrangement links TRBV19 to TRBJ1-2, with D perhaps TRBD1 (6 bases). Trimming pared 3 bases from V and 12 bases from J, leaving 23 bases between. CDR1 and CDR2 (germline): LNHDA, SQIVND (reference sequence). The CDR3 has 15 residues. CDR3 loop: CASSMKPGQIMANTF. The CDR3 DNA is TGTGCCAGTAGTATGAAACCCGGACAGATTATGGCTAACACCTTC.

This chain joins TRBV6-1 and TRBJ1-2; the match to TRBD1 covers 8 bases. Germline V gene data show CDR1 as MNHNS and CDR2 as SASEGT. CDR3 length: 16 residues. V dropped 3 bases and J dropped 3; count of bases not matched to a gene: 9. CDR3 region: CASSEGRGRRYYGYTF. CDR3 bases: TGTGCCAGCAGTGAGGGCAGGGGGCGTCGGTACTATGGCTACACCTTC.

The V call is TRBV5-1, the J call TRBJ1-4; TRBD1 is a possible D gene (5 bases). Trimming pared 0 bases from V and 0 bases from J, leaving 12 bases between. Germline loops: CDR1 SGHRS, CDR2 YFSETQ. The CDR3 sequence is 17 residues long. CDR3 protein: CASSLAPGVATNEKLFF. CDR3 coding DNA: TGCGCCAGCAGCTTGGCCCCGGGGGTCGCAACTAATGAAAAACTGTTTTTT.

The chain recombines TRBV5-1 with TRBJ1-3, with TRBD1 identical over 9 bases. The V and J ends lost 4 bases and 0 bases, in that order; junction bases with no gene match: 5. Per germline, CDR1 SGHRS and CDR2 YFSETQ. This CDR3 has 16 residues. The chain's CDR3 is CASSGWTGASGNTIYF. DNA for the CDR3: TGCGCCAGCAGCGGATGGACAGGGGCCTCTGGAAACACCATATATTTT. Full variable domain (missing parts from reference TRBV5-1 and TRBJ1-3): KAGVTQTPRYLIKTRGQQVTLSCSPISGHRSVSWYQQTPGQGLQFLFEYFSETQRNKGNFPGRFSGRQFSNSRSEMNVSTLELGDSALYLCASSGWTGASGNTIYFGEGSWLTVV.

CDR3 nucleotide sequence: TGTGCCAGCAGCTTAGCGCGGGGGTGGGCTGAAGCTTTCTTT. This translates into CASSLARGWAEAFF. J is TRBJ1-1 and V is TRBV7-9; D possibly corresponds to TRBD1 (5 bases). The CDR3 sequence is 14 residues long. V was trimmed by 0 bases and J by 6 bases, leaving 11 bases between them. Germline CDR1 is SEHNR and CDR2 is FQNEAQ (reference sequence). Complete variable domain (other parts from reference TRBV7-9 and TRBJ1-1): DTGVSQNPRHKITKRGQNVTFRCDPISEHNRLYWYRQTLGQGPEFLTYFQNEAQLEKSRLLSDRFSAERPKGSFSTLEIQRTEQGDSAMYLCASSLARGWAEAFFGQGTRLTVV.

This chain joins TRBV14 and TRBJ1-2; a weak D match, TRBD1 (6 bases). V was shortened by 0 bases and J by 6 bases, with 11 bases between the two germline ends. Germline V gene sequence: CDR1 SGHDN, CDR2 FVKESK. The length of the CDR3 is 14 residues. CDR3 in amino acids: CASSQDWGANGYTF. The CDR3 bases are TGTGCCAGCAGCCAAGACTGGGGGGCGAATGGCTACACCTTC.

This rearrangement joins TRBV30 to TRBJ2-3; D not certain. The CDR3 is 13 residues long. CDR1 GTSNPN and CDR2 SVGIG come from the germline V gene (reference sequence). Trimming took 1 base from V and 1 from J, leaving 6 bases between them. The CDR3 protein is CAWSGTRTDTQYF. The CDR3 region has the DNA TGTGCCTGGAGTGGAACACGCACAGATACGCAGTATTTT.

The chain is built from TRBV6-1 and TRBJ1-5; D gene unclear. CDR1 and CDR2 from the germline V gene are MNHNS and SASEGT. There are 15 residues in the CDR3. The V end lost 3 bases, the J end lost 3 bases, and 12 bases lay between the germline ends. CDR3 sequence: CASSEYSLSNQPQHF. The CDR3 DNA follows: TGTGCCAGCAGTGAGTACAGCCTTTCCAATCAGCCCCAGCATTTT.

The V gene is TRBV4-1, the J gene TRBJ1-1; D possibly corresponds to TRBD1 (6 bases). Germline lookup yields CDR1 MGHRA and CDR2 YSYEKL. CDR3 size: 15 residues. Trimming left V 0 bases short and J 3 bases short, with 11 bases between. The CDR3 DNA reads as TGCGCCAGCAGCCAAGAGGGGGCACGGGACACTGAAGCTTTCTTT. This translates into CASSQEGARDTEAFF.

The chain joins TRBV5-1 to TRBJ1-1; TRBD1 might be the D (5 bases). The germline gives CDR1 SGHRS, CDR2 YFSETQ. V shed 4 bases and J shed 3 bases, with 19 bases lying between them. This CDR3 region has 16 residues. The CDR3 region is CASSLLNPGRDTEAFF. The CDR3 nucleotides read TGCGCCAGCAGCCTATTGAACCCGGGGCGGGACACTGAAGCTTTCTTT.

This clone was seen a single time. The rearrangement joins TRBV18 to TRBJ1-2; TRBD1 agrees at 9 bases. Germline-derived CDR1 and CDR2 are KGHSH and LQKENI. There are 16 residues in the CDR3. The V segment lost 6 bases and the J segment 4 bases; nucleotides outside the gene matches: 12. This CDR3 reads CASSPGSGQGGYGYTF. The CDR3 DNA reads TGTGCCAGCTCCCCTGGCTCGGGACAGGGAGGCTATGGCTACACCTTC.

The rearrangement joins TRBV12-3 or TRBV12-4 to TRBJ1-2; D unresolved. The CDR3 runs to 13 residues. Trimming shortened V by 0 bases and J by 4 bases, and 6 bases separated the two germline ends. The CDR3 region has the DNA TGTGCCAGCAGTTTAGCGCGGGTCTATGGCTACACCTTC. It encodes CASSLARVYGYTF.

The chain couples TRBV27 to TRBJ1-4; possible D gene TRBD1, 5 bases. The CDR3 covers 14 residues. The germline V and J ends were trimmed by 1 base and 7 bases, with 10 bases remaining between them. The V gene's germline CDR1 is MNHEY and CDR2 SMNVEV (reference sequence). In nucleotides, the CDR3 is TGTGCCAGCAGTTTATGGGGGAACGGTGAAAAACTGTTTTTT. Its translation: CASSLWGNGEKLFF.

V is TRBV19 and J is TRBJ2-2; 7 bases map to TRBD1. The V gene's germline CDR1 is LNHDA and CDR2 SQIVND (reference sequence). This CDR3 has 15 amino acids. V was clipped by 4 bases and J by 0 bases; unmatched bases: 2. The CDR3 coding sequence is TGTGCCAGTAGTACGACAGGGTCGAACACCGGGGAGCTGTTTTTT. Encoded protein: CASSTTGSNTGELFF.

DNA of the CDR3: TGTGCCAGCAGCGTAGGTGGCAAGAGCTCCTATAATTCACCCCTCCACTTT. Encoded protein: CASSVGGKSSYNSPLHF. J is TRBJ1-6 and V is TRBV9, with no clear D. The CDR3 is 17 amino acids. Germline V gives CDR1 SGDLS, CDR2 YYNGEE. The V and J ends lost 0 bases and 0 bases respectively, with 10 bases between them.

This chain links TRBV7-9 with TRBJ2-5; D perhaps matches TRBD2 (5 bases). This CDR3 comprises 14 residues. V was clipped by 5 bases and J by 1 base, with 11 bases between them. Germline loops: CDR1 SEHNR, CDR2 FQNEAQ (reference sequence). CDR3 DNA sequence: TGTGCCAGCAGCCCTCTAGCCACCCAAGAGACCCAGTACTTC. Amino acid sequence: CASSPLATQETQYF.